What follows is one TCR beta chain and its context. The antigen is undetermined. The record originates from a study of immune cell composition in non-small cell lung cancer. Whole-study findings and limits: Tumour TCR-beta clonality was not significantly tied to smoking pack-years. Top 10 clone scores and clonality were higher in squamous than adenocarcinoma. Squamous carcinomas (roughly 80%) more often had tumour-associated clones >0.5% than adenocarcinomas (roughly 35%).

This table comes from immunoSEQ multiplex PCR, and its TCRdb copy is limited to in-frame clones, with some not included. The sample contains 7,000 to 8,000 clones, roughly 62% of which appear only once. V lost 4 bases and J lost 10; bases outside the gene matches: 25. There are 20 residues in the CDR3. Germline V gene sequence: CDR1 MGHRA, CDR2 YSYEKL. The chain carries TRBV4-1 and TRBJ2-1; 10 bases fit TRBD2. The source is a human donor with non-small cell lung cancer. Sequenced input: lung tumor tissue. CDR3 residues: CASSPTYSTNVAGGYREQFF. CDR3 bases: TGCGCCAGCAGCCCCACCTATTCCACTAACGTAGCGGGAGGTTATCGCGAGCAGTTCTTC.